This T cell receptor (beta chain) was identified during a study of control samples from healthy donors and cancer patients. Assay: immunoSEQ multiplex PCR; the TCRdb copy retains only in-frame clones and omits some. The table lists 90,000 or so clones, roughly 89% of them singletons. Trimming took 1 base from V and 1 from J, leaving 10 bases between them. The CDR3 length is 15 residues. The germline gives CDR1 KGHSH, CDR2 LQKENI. The chain joins TRBV18 to TRBJ1-1; no firm D call. The sample consisted of PBMCs. The sequence was collected from a woman aged 45-65 years with colorectal cancer. The CDR3 region has the DNA TGTGCCAGCTCACCACGCGTCGGGGAGAACACTGAAGCTTTCTTT. Translated: CASSPRVGENTEAFF.